The source of this T cell receptor (beta chain) is a study of shared clonotypes between healthy human individuals. Regarding the study as a whole: Enrolling few donors narrowed the genetic and exposure-history diversity that was represented. Incompleteness in sorted-subset sequencing, despite large depth, was shown by rarefaction.

With 5 bases removed from V and 5 bases from J, the gap between germline ends came to 12 bases. CDR3 size: 14 residues. From germline, CDR1 is SEHNR and CDR2 FQNEAQ (reference sequence). Deep-level running was used for the assay. Sequencing used immunoSEQ multiplex PCR; TCRdb keeps in-frame clones, though not all of them. The table includes approximately 88,000 clones, almost 70% detected once. This clone was seen once. Its antigen is still unknown. CD8 memory was a combination that joined CD45RO+ cells with CCR7-negative CD45RA+ TemRA cells. This TCR was sampled from a man younger than 45 in good health. The rearrangement links TRBV7-9 to TRBJ2-2; tentatively, D is TRBD1 (5 bases). The source material was memory CD8+ T cells sorted from blood. The subset was: CD45RO+ cells pooled with CCR7-negative TemRA cells. CDR3 nucleotide sequence: TGTGCCAGCAGCAAAATTCAGGGAACCGGGGAGCTGTTTTTT. This sequence encodes CASSKIQGTGELFF.